What follows describes a single T cell receptor beta chain. The sample belongs to a study of PD-1 blockade in mismatch repair-deficient tumors. TCRdb keeps only in-frame clones here, not all; method: immunoSEQ multiplex PCR. The table records some 48,000 clones, approximately 80% of them present only once. The germline V gene has CDR1 LNHDA and CDR2 SQIVND (reference sequence). The CDR3 is 16 residues long. The V gene end was trimmed by 2 bases and the J gene end by 0 bases; junction bases not matched to a gene: 4. Every patient had mismatch repair deficiency by PCR or immunohistochemistry. The starting material was PBMCs, obtained before pembrolizumab treatment. This chain links TRBV19 with TRBJ2-7; 10 positions agree with TRBD1. This TCR came from an adult with mismatch repair-deficient cancer. CDR3: CASSIPRTGGSYEQYF. The CDR3, as DNA: TGTGCCAGTAGTATACCCCGGACAGGGGGCTCCTACGAGCAGTACTTC. Complete variable domain (other parts from reference TRBV19 and TRBJ2-7): DGGITQSPKYLFRKEGQNVTLSCEQNLNHDAMYWYRQDPGQGLRLIYYSQIVNDFQKGDIAEGYSVSREKKESFPLTVTSAQKNPTAFYLCASSIPRTGGSYEQYFGPGTRLTVT.